The rows below give T cell receptor beta chains drawn from one sample of a study of T cell responses to AZD1222 COVID-19 vaccine. Sequencing used immunoSEQ multiplex PCR; TCRdb keeps in-frame clones, though not all of them. This repertoire shows approximately 150,000 clones, more than 85% found once; its top ten account for 2.5% to 3.5%. This sample comprised peripheral blood, obtained 28 days after the second AZD1222 dose. These receptors all come from an adult who received the AZD1222 COVID-19 vaccine. The CDR3 runs from the conserved cysteine through the conserved F or W. The order of the fields is D gene, V gene, clone size, J gene, CDR3 protein, CDR3 DNA. D genes are given only for firm matches. Part of the rows lack a size; the others show once, few, many or a class for expanded clones.

.	TRBV2	.	TRBJ1-2	CATRRGEGYTF	TGTGCCACAAGGCGGGGGGAAGGCTACACCTTC
.	TRBV5-1	.	TRBJ1-1	CASSLGSNTEAFF	TGCGCCAGCAGCTTGGGCAGTAACACTGAAGCTTTCTTT
TRBD2	TRBV30	.	TRBJ2-1	CAWSGPGGSASSNEQFF	TGTGCCTGGAGTGGCCCTGGCGGGAGCGCCTCCAGCAATGAGCAGTTCTTC
TRBD2	TRBV29-1	.	TRBJ2-3	CSGIGTSGSADTQYF	TGCAGCGGGATAGGGACTAGCGGGAGCGCAGATACGCAGTATTTT
.	TRBV12-3/TRBV12-4	.	TRBJ1-2	CAIKGRNYGYTF	TGTGCCATAAAGGGACGGAACTATGGCTACACCTTC
.	TRBV28	.	TRBJ2-7	CAIGADEQYF	TGTGCCATCGGTGCAGACGAGCAGTACTTC
TRBD2	TRBV7-2	.	TRBJ2-1	CASSALTSDPYNEQFF	TGTGCCAGCAGCGCACTGACTAGCGATCCCTACAATGAGCAGTTCTTC
TRBD2	TRBV11-2	.	TRBJ2-1	CASSFSRGLAGAQQFF	TGTGCCAGCAGCTTTTCCCGCGGACTAGCGGGAGCCCAGCAGTTCTTC
TRBD1	TRBV5-6	.	TRBJ2-7	CASSSGTGVFYEQYF	TGTGCCAGCAGCTCCGGGACAGGGGTTTTCTACGAGCAGTACTTC
TRBD1	TRBV5-4	.	TRBJ2-3	CASSSFAGGPSTDTQYF	TGTGCCAGCAGCTCGTTCGCAGGGGGCCCTAGCACAGATACGCAGTATTTT
.	TRBV15	.	TRBJ2-1	CATSSNGNEQFF	TGTGCCACCAGCAGTAATGGGAATGAGCAGTTCTTC
.	TRBV28	.	TRBJ1-4	CASRPSDTPMRGEKLFF	TGTGCCAGCAGACCCAGCGATACTCCCATGCGGGGTGAAAAACTGTTTTTT
.	TRBV4-3	few	TRBJ2-7	CASSPRDNSYEQYF	TGCGCCAGCAGCCCGAGGGACAACTCCTACGAGCAGTACTTC
TRBD1	TRBV27	once	TRBJ1-1	CASSLRAGGSGTEAFF	TGTGCCAGCAGTTTACGGGCAGGGGGCTCGGGCACTGAAGCTTTCTTT
.	TRBV7-2	.	TRBJ2-7	CASSLAGRFYEQYF	TGTGCCAGCAGCTTAGCCGGCAGGTTCTACGAGCAGTACTTC
.	TRBV18	.	TRBJ2-1	CASSHPGRVGGNEQFF	TGTGCCAGCTCCCACCCGGGGCGGGTAGGTGGCAATGAGCAGTTCTTC
TRBD2	TRBV10-2	.	TRBJ2-1	CASKKGLAGGYNEQFF	TGCGCCAGCAAGAAAGGACTAGCGGGAGGATACAATGAGCAGTTCTTC
.	TRBV2	.	TRBJ1-6	CASSWLSGDSPLHF	TGTGCCAGCAGCTGGTTGTCAGGAGATTCACCCCTCCACTTT
.	TRBV2	once	TRBJ1-5	CASRRDSNQPQHF	TGTGCCAGTCGGAGGGATTCCAATCAGCCCCAGCATTTT
.	TRBV30	.	TRBJ1-1	CAWSVTGMNTEAFF	TGTGCCTGGAGCGTCACAGGTATGAACACTGAAGCTTTCTTT
TRBD2	TRBV7-2	.	TRBJ2-5	CASSAGLAETQYF	TGTGCCAGCAGCGCGGGACTAGCAGAGACCCAGTACTTC
TRBD2	TRBV2	.	TRBJ2-5	CASSGVAGGYQETQYF	TGTGCCAGCAGTGGGGTAGCGGGAGGTTACCAAGAGACCCAGTACTTC